The present entry profiles one T cell receptor beta chain with its context. Deletions cut 2 bases from V and 0 bases from J, with 11 bases between. The germline CDR1 and CDR2 sequences are MGHRA and YSYEKL. This CDR3 region has 16 residues. The data were obtained in a study of shared clonotypes between healthy human individuals. In the authors' workflow: ImmunoSEQ sequences covered only the junction and lacked quality scores; filtering therefore differed. Method: immunoSEQ multiplex PCR; TCRdb's copy keeps in-frame clones and lacks some. The DNA was the basis for D and trimming; V, J and clone size are from that table. The sample comprises roughly 1 million clones, about 80% of which are singletons, and roughly 1.4% rests with the top ten.

J is TRBJ2-1 and V is TRBV4-1; D unclear. The TCR originated in a man younger than 35 in good health. Sequenced input: memory CD4+ T cells sorted from blood. Sample subset: CD45RA-negative fraction. The CDR3 nucleotides are TGCGCCAGCAGCCAAAATAGTCCTATCTCCTACAATGAGCAGTTCTTC. It specifies CASSQNSPISYNEQFF.